These 10 T cell receptor beta chains came from one sample sequenced in a study of T cell responses to AZD1222 COVID-19 vaccine. Clones were sequenced by immunoSEQ multiplex PCR, and TCRdb holds only the in-frame ones, with some missing. The table records around 150,000 clones, about 92% of them present only once. Sequencing was performed on peripheral blood, taken 28 days after the second AZD1222 dose. The receptors originated from an adult who received the AZD1222 COVID-19 vaccine.

This clone was found once. The chain has TRBV6-2 or TRBV6-3 and TRBJ1-6; 9 nucleotides line up with TRBD1. The germline V gene has CDR1 MNHEY and CDR2 SVGEGT. Losses at the gene ends were 2 bases for V and 7 bases for J; bases not matched to a gene: 6. The CDR3 is 16 residues long. The CDR3 region is CASSYDVGQGNSPLHF. DNA of the CDR3: TGTGCCAGCAGTTACGACGTTGGACAGGGGAATTCACCCCTCCACTTT.

The rearrangement joins TRBV6-2 or TRBV6-3 to TRBJ2-7; 12 nucleotides line up with TRBD2. V shed 5 bases, J shed 1 base, and the junction held 3 bases outside the gene matches. Germline CDR1 MNHEY, CDR2 SVGEGT. The CDR3 spans 15 residues. The CDR3 coding sequence is TGTGCCAGCAGTGAGGGACTAGCGGGTTCCTACGAGCAGTACTTC. Its protein is CASSEGLAGSYEQYF.

The chain recombines TRBV7-2 with TRBJ1-2, with D perhaps TRBD1 (5 bases). Trimming pared 5 bases from V and 4 bases from J, leaving 20 bases between. Germline values: CDR1 SGHTA, CDR2 FQGNSA. The CDR3 is 16 amino acids. The CDR3 protein is CASSRPGSPSSYGYTF. CDR3 DNA: TGTGCCAGCAGCCGTCCAGGGAGCCCTTCTTCCTATGGCTACACCTTC.

This clone occurred a few times. This rearrangement joins TRBV5-4 to TRBJ1-2; D is perhaps TRBD1 (5 bases). With 0 bases removed from V and 4 bases from J, the gap between germline ends came to 13 bases. The CDR3 is 15 amino acids. Germline assignment: CDR1 SGHNT and CDR2 YYREEE (reference sequence). CDR3 in DNA: TGTGCCAGCAGCTTGGCCGGCAGGGACCTCTATGGCTACACCTTC. Translating it yields CASSLAGRDLYGYTF.

CDR3 in DNA: TGTGCCAGCAGACAGGACAGGATGACCTACGAGCAGTACTTC. It specifies CASRQDRMTYEQYF. This chain links TRBV6-5 with TRBJ2-7; 7 bases align to TRBD1. J lost 2 bases, V lost 6 bases, and 7 bases had no gene match. The CDR3 sequence is 14 residues long. The V gene's germline CDR1 is MNHEY and CDR2 SVGAGI.

The chain joins TRBV11-2 to TRBJ1-1, with TRBD1 as a possible D gene (5 bases). From germline, CDR1 is SGHAT and CDR2 FQNNGV. The CDR3 loop spans 13 amino acids. The germline V and J ends were trimmed by 2 bases and 6 bases, with 10 bases remaining between them. CDR3 DNA: TGTGCCAGCAGCTTAAGTCCGGGGGCTGAAGCTTTCTTT. It is translated as CASSLSPGAEAFF. Full variable domain (outside the CDR3, taken from reference TRBV11-2 and TRBJ1-1): EAGVAQSPRYKIIEKRQSVAFWCNPISGHATLYWYQQILGQGPKLLIQFQNNGVVDDSQLPKDRFSAERLKGVDSTLKIQPAKLEDSAVYLCASSLSPGAEAFFGQGTRLTVV.

The chain recombines TRBV28 with TRBJ1-1, with D perhaps TRBD1 (6 bases). Per the germline V gene, CDR1 is MDHEN and CDR2 is SYDVKM. V gave up 7 bases and J gave up 6 bases, with 27 bases separating them. This CDR3 has 17 residues. CDR3 DNA sequence: TGTGCCAGCACCCTCACAGGGCTCAGAGGGCTGATGGCTGAAGCTTTCTTT. Translating gives CASTLTGLRGLMAEAFF.

J is TRBJ2-7 and V is TRBV7-6; 8 bases map to TRBD2. The germline V gene has CDR1 SGHVS and CDR2 FNYEAQ. V shed 5 bases and J 6 bases; nucleotides not matched to a gene: 18. The CDR3 extends over 17 amino acids. CDR3 in amino acids: CASSHGYDGRAFSEQYF. The CDR3 bases are TGTGCCAGCAGCCATGGGTACGACGGGAGGGCATTCTCCGAGCAGTACTTC.

The chain couples TRBV7-3 to TRBJ2-5; 9 nucleotides match TRBD1. This CDR3 is 19 amino acids long. The J segment lost 2 bases and the V segment lost 2 bases, leaving 15 bases of the junction unmatched. Germline V gene data show CDR1 as SGHTA and CDR2 as FQGTGA. The CDR3 loop is CASSLWAGQGWTSQETQYF. CDR3 coding DNA: TGTGCCAGCAGCTTATGGGCCGGACAGGGGTGGACCTCACAAGAGACCCAGTACTTC.

The chain is built from TRBV11-2 and TRBJ1-2; unclear D gene. Germline CDR1 and CDR2: SGHAT and FQNNGV. V dropped 3 bases and J dropped 7 bases, with 12 bases sitting between them. This CDR3 is 13 amino acids long. The DNA of the CDR3 is TGTGCCAGCAGCTTGGGCAGGAAGGGTGGCTACACCTTC. It yields the protein CASSLGRKGGYTF.